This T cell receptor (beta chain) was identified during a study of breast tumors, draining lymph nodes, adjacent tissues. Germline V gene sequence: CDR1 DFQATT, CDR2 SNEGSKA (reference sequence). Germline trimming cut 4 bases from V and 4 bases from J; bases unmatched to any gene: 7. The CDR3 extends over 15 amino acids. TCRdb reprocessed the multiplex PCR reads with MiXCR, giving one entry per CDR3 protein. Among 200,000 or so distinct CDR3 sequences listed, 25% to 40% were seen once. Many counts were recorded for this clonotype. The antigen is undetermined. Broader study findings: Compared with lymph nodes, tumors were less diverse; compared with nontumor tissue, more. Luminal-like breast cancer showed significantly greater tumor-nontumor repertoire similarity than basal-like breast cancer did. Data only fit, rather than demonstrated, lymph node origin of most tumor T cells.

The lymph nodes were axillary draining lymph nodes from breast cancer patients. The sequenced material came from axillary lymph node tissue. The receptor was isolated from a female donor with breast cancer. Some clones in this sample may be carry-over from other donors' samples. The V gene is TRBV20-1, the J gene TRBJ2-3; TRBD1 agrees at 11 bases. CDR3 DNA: TGCAGTGCTACAGGACAGGGGGCTATCGCAGATACGCAGTATTTT. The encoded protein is CSATGQGAIADTQYF.